The 27 T cell receptor beta chains given below trace back to one sample, sequenced in a study of shared clonotypes between healthy human individuals (TCRdb year 2020). The library was obtained by the immunoSEQ multiplex PCR assay. This immuneACCESS table, as held by TCRdb, lists in-frame sequences with V and J called but not all clones. Of the missing ones, under half trace to an unresolved V gene in checked studies; the others have no known cause. For this sample there are about 600,000 clones; just over 75% appear just once. Of the sample, about 12% is held by the ten largest clones. Sequenced material: PBMCs. The receptors come from a woman in her forties in good health. Some clones in this sample may be carry-over from other donors' samples.

CDR3 in DNA: TGCGCCAGCAGCCAAGATCCGGCTCGTCTAGCCAAAAACATTCAGTACTTC. Translation gives CASSQDPARLAKNIQYF. The chain uses TRBV4-1 and TRBJ2-4, with no clear D. Trimming left V 0 bases short and J 0 bases short, with 12 bases between. Germline loops: CDR1 MGHRA, CDR2 YSYEKL. The CDR3 spans 17 residues.

The chain couples TRBV18 to TRBJ2-3, with no clear D. Per germline, CDR1 KGHSH and CDR2 LQKENI. The CDR3 has 15 amino acids. Trimming removed 2 bases from V and 2 bases from J, with 11 bases in between. CDR3 protein: CASSPFAAPTDTQYF. The CDR3 DNA reads TGTGCCAGCTCACCATTCGCGGCCCCCACAGATACGCAGTATTTT.

The table lists this clone with a count of one. This chain uses TRBV29-1 with TRBJ1-1; 7 bases are shared with TRBD1. This CDR3 has 13 residues. V lost 5 bases, J lost 4 bases, and 7 bases stayed unmatched. Germline loops: CDR1 SQVTM, CDR2 ANQGSEA. The CDR3 is CSVWTGGATEAFF. CDR3 coding DNA: TGCAGCGTTTGGACAGGAGGGGCCACTGAAGCTTTCTTT.

A note on this clone: The same CDR3 also results from other DNA sequences found in this sample. V gene TRBV11-2 combines with J gene TRBJ2-7; D remains ambiguous. V lost 6 bases to trimming and J lost 4 bases, with 10 bases between them. Germline V gene sequence: CDR1 SGHAT, CDR2 FQNNGV. This CDR3 comprises 12 residues. The CDR3 here is CASSPDSYEQYF. CDR3 DNA: TGTGCCAGCAGTCCCGACTCGTACGAGCAGTACTTC.

The CDR3 coding sequence is TGTGCCAGCATGGGGGTAGCGGGGGACGAGCAGTACTTC. It translates to CASMGVAGDEQYF. The chain carries TRBV2 and TRBJ2-7, with 9 bases lining up with TRBD2. The V gene end was trimmed by 7 bases and the J gene end by 5 bases; junction bases not matched to a gene: 6. CDR3 length equals 13 residues. Germline-derived CDR1 and CDR2 are SNHLY and FYNNEI.

This clone was found a few times. The V and J genes are TRBV19 and TRBJ2-3; possible D gene TRBD2, 6 bases. The CDR3 extends over 16 amino acids. The germline V and J ends were trimmed by 5 bases and 0 bases, with 15 bases remaining between them. From germline, CDR1 is LNHDA and CDR2 SQIVND (reference sequence). CDR3 bases: TGTGCCAGTAGTCCGCTCCGGGACTTAAGCACAGATACGCAGTATTTT. Its translation is CASSPLRDLSTDTQYF.

V is TRBV7-8 and J is TRBJ2-1; TRBD1 agrees at 9 bases. Germline V gene sequence: CDR1 SGHVS, CDR2 FQNEAQ. With V trimmed by 5 bases and J by 6 bases, 8 bases remained unmatched. The length of the CDR3 is 15 residues. For the CDR3, the DNA is TGTGCCAGCAGCCCGAGGACAGGGGTGGGCAATGAGCAGTTCTTC. Protein product: CASSPRTGVGNEQFF.

This clone was seen a handful of times. V is TRBV11-3 and J is TRBJ1-1; no definite D call. V shed 5 bases and J shed 4 bases, with 11 bases lying between them. The CDR3 sequence is 13 residues long. Germline V gene sequence: CDR1 SGHNT, CDR2 YENEEA. The CDR3 bases are TGTGCCAGCAGCATGGGGATAGGCACTGAAGCTTTCTTT. Protein sequence: CASSMGIGTEAFF.

This clone is categorized as medium-sized (0.01 to 0.1%). This sequence joins TRBV9 and TRBJ1-5; TRBD1 matches at 10 bases. CDR1 is SGDLS and CDR2 is YYNGEE in the germline V gene. The ends lost 0 bases at V and 6 bases at J; junction bases unmatched: 3. The CDR3 runs 15 residues. CDR3 loop: CASSVGTGGSQPQHF. CDR3 sequence (DNA): TGTGCCAGCAGCGTAGGGACAGGGGGATCTCAGCCCCAGCATTTT. The variable domain in full, with the rest retrieved from reference TRBV9 and TRBJ1-5, is DSGVTQTPKHLITATGQRVTLRCSPRSGDLSVYWYQQSLDQGLQFLIQYYNGEERAKGNILERFSAQQFPDLHSELNLSSLELGDSALYFCASSVGTGGSQPQHFGDGTRLSIL.

CDR3 amino acids: CASSWGFEQYF. DNA for the CDR3: TGTGCCAGCAGCTGGGGGTTCGAGCAGTACTTC. The chain couples TRBV7-2 to TRBJ2-7; D is perhaps TRBD1 or TRBD2 (5 bases each). The CDR3 is made up of 11 amino acids. The V end lost 4 bases, the J end lost 6 bases, and 7 bases lay between the germline ends. The germline V gene has CDR1 SGHTA and CDR2 FQGNSA.

V and J are TRBV6-1 and TRBJ1-5, with D possibly TRBD1 on 6 matching bases. V dropped 5 bases and J dropped 4 bases, with 12 bases sitting between them. Germline V gene sequence: CDR1 MNHNS, CDR2 SASEGT. The CDR3 length is 14 residues. CDR3 amino acids: CASSKGGQNQPQHF. In nucleotides, the CDR3 is TGTGCCAGCAGTAAAGGTGGACAGAATCAGCCCCAGCATTTT.

The chain is built from TRBV5-4 and TRBJ2-1; no definite D call. This CDR3 region has 16 residues. V lost 4 bases and J lost 0, with 14 bases in between. Germline V gives CDR1 SGHNT, CDR2 YYREEE (reference sequence). This chain's CDR3 is CASSVAVGVSYNEQFF. CDR3 sequence (DNA): TGTGCCAGCAGCGTGGCAGTAGGAGTCTCCTACAATGAGCAGTTCTTC. Using reference TRBV5-4 and TRBJ2-1 for the parts outside the CDR3, the full variable domain is ETGVTQSPTHLIKTRGQQVTLRCSSQSGHNTVSWYQQALGQGPQFIFQYYREEENGRGNFPPRFSGLQFPNYSSELNVNALELDDSALYLCASSVAVGVSYNEQFFGPGTRLTVL.

This clone occurred once. The rearrangement joins TRBV2 to TRBJ2-1, with D uncertain. Germline CDR1 reads SNHLY; CDR2 reads FYNNEI. The length of the CDR3 is 13 residues. The V and J ends lost 3 bases and 8 bases respectively, with 11 bases between them. CDR3 bases: TGTGCCAGCAGTGAGATCGGAGTCGATGAGCAGTTCTTC. Translation gives CASSEIGVDEQFF.

On this clone itself: Other DNA sequences in the sample encode the same CDR3. This chain joins TRBV28 and TRBJ1-5; D gene ambiguous. The CDR3 runs 15 residues. Germline V lookup: CDR1 MDHEN, CDR2 SYDVKM. Trimming took 3 bases from V and 1 from J, leaving 10 bases between them. CDR3 DNA: TGTGCCAGCAGTTTTCAGGACCTCAGCAATCAGCCCCAGCATTTT. Amino acids: CASSFQDLSNQPQHF. The whole variable domain, filled in from reference TRBV28 and TRBJ1-5, reads DVKVTQSSRYLVKRTGEKVFLECVQDMDHENMFWYRQDPGLGLRLIYFSYDVKMKEKGDIPEGYSVSREKKERFSLILESASTNQTSMYLCASSFQDLSNQPQHFGDGTRLSIL.

This clone was seen more than once but under ten times. The gene calls are TRBV2 and TRBJ2-5; 9 bases are shared with TRBD1. In germline, CDR1 is SNHLY, CDR2 FYNNEI. J was trimmed by 2 bases and V by 4 bases; bases with no gene match: 8. CDR3 length equals 16 residues. The CDR3 DNA follows: TGTGCCAGCAGTGCCACAGGGGGCTGGGGACAAGAGACCCAGTACTTC. It specifies CASSATGGWGQETQYF.

The chain employs TRBV7-2 and TRBJ2-1; 7 bases map to TRBD2. Trimming cost V 5 bases and J 8 bases; bases outside gene matches: 9. The CDR3 length is 14 residues. Germline assignment: CDR1 SGHTA and CDR2 FQGNSA. DNA for the CDR3: TGTGCCAGCAGCCCCCCGACTAGCCGGGATGAGCAGTTCTTC. Amino acid sequence: CASSPPTSRDEQFF.

J is TRBJ2-1 and V is TRBV27; 7 nucleotides agree with TRBD1. V shed 8 bases, J shed 4 bases, and the junction held 2 bases outside the gene matches. This CDR3 is built from 12 residues. Per germline, CDR1 MNHEY and CDR2 SMNVEV (reference sequence). CDR3 region: CASRTGYNEQFF. In DNA, the CDR3 is TGTGCCAGCCGGACAGGTTACAATGAGCAGTTCTTC.

In its sample, this clone was seen many times. The chain combines TRBV19 with TRBJ2-5; 8 bases are shared with TRBD2. Germline CDR1 LNHDA, CDR2 SQIVND (reference sequence). The CDR3 contains 14 residues. J was trimmed by 3 bases and V by 5 bases; bases with no gene match: 5. The CDR3 here is CASSPQLAEETQYF. CDR3 sequence (DNA): TGTGCCAGTAGTCCCCAACTAGCGGAAGAGACCCAGTACTTC.

V gene TRBV7-2 combines with J gene TRBJ2-7; D gene unclear. The CDR3 is 13 residues long. The V and J ends lost 5 bases and 3 bases respectively, with 11 bases between them. CDR1 is SGHTA and CDR2 is FQGNSA in the germline V gene. The CDR3 region has the DNA TGTGCCAGCAGCCCCTTCCAGCACTACGAGCAGTACTTC. Amino acid sequence: CASSPFQHYEQYF.

The chain has TRBV4-2 and TRBJ2-3; possible D gene TRBD2, 5 bases. The CDR3 has 15 residues. Trimming removed 5 bases at V and 0 bases at J, with 12 bases between. Germline CDR1 reads LGHNA; CDR2 reads YNFKEQ. DNA for the CDR3: TGTGCCAGCAGCTACCTACTAGGAAGCACAGATACGCAGTATTTT. Protein sequence: CASSYLLGSTDTQYF.

CDR3 loop: CASSRRGLGTYEQYF. The CDR3 DNA follows: TGTGCCAGCAGCCGTAGGGGACTAGGGACCTACGAGCAGTACTTC. The V and J genes are TRBV11-2 and TRBJ2-7; 8 bases match TRBD2. V shed 5 bases and J 2 bases; nucleotides not matched to a gene: 8. Germline values: CDR1 SGHAT, CDR2 FQNNGV. The CDR3 consists of 15 residues.

This clone was counted once. The genes are TRBV4-3 and TRBJ2-2, with TRBD2 matching 7 bases. The CDR3 runs 16 residues. The trim removed 0 bases at V and 6 bases at J, leaving 7 bases unmatched. CDR1 LGHNA and CDR2 YSLEER come from the germline V gene. CDR3 sequence: CASSQDAGATAGELFF. The CDR3 DNA reads as TGCGCCAGCAGCCAAGACGCGGGAGCGACCGCCGGGGAGCTGTTTTTT.

The chain employs TRBV30 and TRBJ1-3; 7 bases match TRBD1. CDR1 and CDR2 from the germline V gene are GTSNPN and SVGIG (reference sequence). J lost 2 bases, V lost 7 bases, and 5 bases had no gene match. The CDR3 totals 13 residues. The CDR3 spells CALATGPGNTIYF. CDR3 nucleotide sequence: TGTGCCTTAGCGACAGGGCCTGGAAACACCATATATTTT.

CDR3: CASSATGRDVGELFF. The CDR3 DNA follows: TGTGCCAGCAGTGCGACAGGGAGGGATGTCGGGGAGCTGTTTTTT. The chain combines TRBV2 with TRBJ2-2; D is perhaps TRBD1 or TRBD2 (7 bases each). The V end lost 4 bases, the J end lost 7 bases, and 16 bases lay between the germline ends. Germline CDR1 reads SNHLY; CDR2 reads FYNNEI. CDR3 size: 15 residues.

The chain employs TRBV29-1 and TRBJ2-7; 14 bases are a match to TRBD2. The germline gives CDR1 SQVTM, CDR2 ANQGSEA. The trim removed 6 bases at V and 7 bases at J, leaving 8 bases unmatched. The length of the CDR3 is 14 residues. CDR3 in DNA: TGCAGCGTCCGGGGACTAGCGGGAGTTCGTGAGCAGTACTTC. This codes for CSVRGLAGVREQYF.

This chain uses TRBV10-3 with TRBJ2-5; D perhaps matches TRBD2 (6 bases). Looked up from germline, CDR1 is ENHRY and CDR2 is SYGVKD. The ends were cut back, 8 bases at V and 5 bases at J, with 12 bases in the middle. The CDR3 is 12 residues long. The DNA of the CDR3 is TGTGCCATCCGGGGGTTACAGGAGACCCAGTACTTC. Its translation is CAIRGLQETQYF.

The chain is built from TRBV25-1 and TRBJ2-7; D may correspond to TRBD1 or TRBD2 (5 bases each). The V and J ends lost 6 bases and 3 bases respectively, with 15 bases between them. CDR3 length: 14 residues. Germline V gene sequence: CDR1 MGHDK, CDR2 SYGVNS. The CDR3: CASSLVGTSYEQYF. The CDR3 bases are TGTGCCAGCAGCTTAGTAGGGACCAGCTACGAGCAGTACTTC.